The T cell receptor beta chain described here comes from a study of cytomegalovirus exposure and HLA in healthy donors. Overall study results and limits: In terms of immune exposure information, only CMV serostatus was available. TCR beta chain V- and J-gene trimming was linked, in a later analysis, to a missense variant in DCLRE1C.

A multiplex PCR was run with 60 Vbeta primers and 13 Jbeta primers. In the original workflow: Unique TCR beta chains numbered approximately 80 million in a later analysis, with about 11 million shared. Generated by immunoSEQ multiplex PCR, the TCRdb table keeps only in-frame clones and is missing some. That table supplies the V and J calls and clone size; D and trimming were determined from the DNA. The data show fewer than 200,000 clones, 70% to 90% seen once. V was cut by 4 bases and J by 4 bases, with 7 bases left in between. Germline V gene lookup returns CDR1 MNHEY and CDR2 SMNVEV (reference sequence). The length of the CDR3 is 13 residues. As for this clone: Its target is not known.

Sequences were obtained from PBMCs. The chain uses TRBV27 and TRBJ2-2, with no clear D. The TCR originated in a young woman in good health and CMV-seronegative. CDR3 in amino acids: CASSSLGTGELFF. CDR3 nucleotides: TGTGCCAGCAGTTCCCTAGGCACCGGGGAGCTGTTTTTT.